The clone carrying this T cell receptor (beta chain) appeared a few times. The data were taken from a study of CD8 T cells in ankylosing spondylitis. A quantitative 5'-RACE method, one with molecular barcodes, was used to make TCR beta libraries. TCRdb recomputed calls from the 5' RACE reads with MiXCR, one row per CDR3 protein. The table has about 90,000 distinct CDR3 sequences, around 25% seen once. The sequenced sample was blood, either unsorted or a sorted T cell fraction (not recorded which). The clonotype comes from a male donor with ankylosing spondylitis or in good health (not recorded which).

The CDR3 is CASSLGLYSYEQYF. Here the CDR3 DNA reads TGTGCCAGCAGTTTGGGACTTTACTCCTACGAGCAGTACTTC. V gene TRBV6-5 combines with J gene TRBJ2-7; a weak D match, TRBD2 (6 bases). With 4 bases removed from V and 0 bases from J, the gap between germline ends came to 10 bases. The CDR3 is 14 residues long. Germline CDR1 is MNHEY and CDR2 is SVGAGI.